The clone carrying this T cell receptor beta chain was seen a handful of times. Its specificity is not known. Germline V CDR1 and CDR2: LGHDT, YNNKEL (reference sequence). Trimming shortened V by 0 bases and J by 2 bases, and 9 bases separated the two germline ends. There are 15 residues in the CDR3. This sample was taken from a study of T cell responses to AZD1222 COVID-19 vaccine. Overall study context: Whether given at about 4 or about 12 weeks, second doses were pooled. The study, taken as a whole, reports: Donors were largely white British and mainly female; clonal diversity was possibly underestimated. Among those given AZD1222, only five or six were seropositive at baseline.

TCRdb keeps only in-frame clones here, not all; method: immunoSEQ multiplex PCR. The sample holds tens of thousands of clones; 70% to 90% are singletons and the top ten take 4.9%. This sample comprised peripheral blood, obtained on day 0 of AZD1222 vaccination. This TCR was sampled from an adult in good health. The rearrangement uses TRBV3-1 (or the pseudogene TRBV3-2) and TRBJ2-3; no firm D call. CDR3 loop: CASSQERTNTDTQYF. The CDR3 nucleotides read TGTGCCAGCAGCCAAGAAAGAACTAACACAGATACGCAGTATTTT.